The source of this T cell receptor (beta chain) is a study of blood T cell repertoires in COVID-19. Study-level background: Donors in the United States, Italy and Spain gave samples during acute or convalescent COVID-19.

With V trimmed by 8 bases and J by 5 bases, 11 bases remained unmatched. From germline, CDR1 is SNHLY and CDR2 FYNNEI. The CDR3 runs 16 residues. Profiling relied on immunoSEQ multiplex PCR, and the TCRdb table lists in-frame clones only, not all of them. Here the sample spans roughly 120,000 clones, 79% being singletons. The sequence derives from a woman of 80 years or more with acute or convalescent COVID-19. Sample: peripheral blood. The V call is TRBV2, the J call TRBJ1-5, with TRBD1 identical over 11 bases. This CDR3 is CASRPRGTGGDQPQHF. In DNA form, the CDR3 reads TGTGCCAGCCGCCCTAGGGGGACAGGGGGTGATCAGCCCCAGCATTTT.